These 8 T cell receptor beta chains were all obtained from the same sample, sequenced in a study of T cell responses to AZD1222 COVID-19 vaccine. The repertoire was sequenced with immunoSEQ multiplex PCR; TCRdb's copy has only in-frame clones and lacks some. The sample holds roughly 69,000 clones, about four fifths seen once. Sample: peripheral blood, taken 28 days after the second AZD1222 dose. The receptors were gathered from an adult who received the AZD1222 COVID-19 vaccine.

This clone was seen only once. The V gene is TRBV7-9, the J gene TRBJ2-2; 10 bases match TRBD1. CDR1 and CDR2 (germline): SEHNR, FQNEAQ (reference sequence). The CDR3 totals 19 residues. Germline trimming cut 2 bases from V and 6 bases from J; bases unmatched to any gene: 15. This CDR3 reads CASSLFKGQGRWVPGELFF. The CDR3 region has the DNA TGTGCCAGCAGCTTATTCAAGGGACAGGGGCGATGGGTTCCCGGGGAGCTGTTTTTT.

The rearrangement joins TRBV12-3 or TRBV12-4 to TRBJ1-5; D uncertain. The CDR3 length is 13 residues. Trimming stripped 2 bases from V and 5 bases from J, with 7 bases between. CDR3 DNA: TGTGCCAGCAGTTTAACCGGGGATCAGCCCCAGCATTTT. It is translated as CASSLTGDQPQHF.

V gene TRBV29-1 combines with J gene TRBJ1-2, with D perhaps TRBD1 (6 bases). The V end lost 3 bases, the J end lost 8 bases, and 25 bases lay between the germline ends. Looked up from germline, CDR1 is SQVTM and CDR2 is ANQGSEA. The CDR3 covers 16 residues. Here the CDR3 DNA reads TGCAGCGTTGATCGAGCCGGGGGCGCCAGTATAGGAGGCTACACCTTC. Residues: CSVDRAGGASIGGYTF.

The V and J genes are TRBV7-9 and TRBJ1-2; D perhaps matches TRBD1 (5 bases). This CDR3 is built from 14 residues. Looked up from germline, CDR1 is SEHNR and CDR2 is FQNEAQ (reference sequence). Trimming stripped 3 bases from V and 6 bases from J, with 14 bases between. The CDR3 loop reads CASSLDTVSHGYTF. DNA of the CDR3: TGTGCCAGCAGCTTGGACACAGTGTCTCATGGCTACACCTTC.

The rearrangement links TRBV7-9 to TRBJ1-4; D gene uncertain. This CDR3 has 16 residues. The germline V gene has CDR1 SEHNR and CDR2 FQNEAQ (reference sequence). V lost 4 bases and J 7 bases, leaving 19 bases between the germline ends. In DNA, the CDR3 is TGTGCCAGCAGCTCACCCCTACAGAACCGTGTTGAAAAACTGTTTTTT. This sequence encodes CASSSPLQNRVEKLFF. The complete variable domain, with remaining parts taken from reference TRBV7-9 and TRBJ1-4, reads DTGVSQNPRHKITKRGQNVTFRCDPISEHNRLYWYRQTLGQGPEFLTYFQNEAQLEKSRLLSDRFSAERPKGSFSTLEIQRTEQGDSAMYLCASSSPLQNRVEKLFFGSGTQLSVL.

The CDR3 sequence is CASSTRGANQPQHF. CDR3 bases: TGTGCCAGCTCAACACGAGGGGCAAACCAGCCCCAGCATTTT. This chain uses TRBV18 with TRBJ1-5; perhaps TRBD1 as D (5 bases). In germline, CDR1 is KGHSH, CDR2 LQKENI. Between the trimmed V and J ends, which lost 5 bases and 7 bases, there was a span of 15 bases. The CDR3 sequence is 14 residues long.

The chain carries TRBV6-5 and TRBJ2-3, with 9 bases aligning to TRBD1. J gave up 6 bases and V 2 bases, and 9 bases lay outside the gene matches. CDR3 size: 16 residues. Looked up from germline, CDR1 is MNHEY and CDR2 is SVGAGI. CDR3 amino acids: CASSYGTGFNADTQYF. CDR3 bases: TGTGCCAGCAGTTACGGGACAGGGTTTAACGCTGATACGCAGTATTTT.

The chain recombines TRBV25-1 with TRBJ1-1; TRBD1 is a possible D gene (6 bases). The CDR3 has 15 residues. The ends were cut back, 4 bases at V and 3 bases at J, with 15 bases in the middle. Germline-derived CDR1 and CDR2 are MGHDK and SYGVNS. The CDR3, as DNA: TGTGCCAGCAGTGGGAGACAGGCCCTTTACACTGAAGCTTTCTTT. Translated: CASSGRQALYTEAFF.